This T cell receptor (beta chain) was captured in a study of cytomegalovirus exposure and HLA in healthy donors. Study at large: The approximately 120 validation repertoires were produced on the same platform as the roughly 660 repertoires of the first cohort. This was reported in a later analysis.

Germline CDR1 and CDR2: SGHVS and FNYEAQ. The ends were cut back, 6 bases at V and 3 bases at J, with 11 bases in the middle. This CDR3 is built from 14 residues. Overall study results and limits: According to a later analysis, TCR clusters from the first cohort tended to co-occur in the 120 or so validation repertoires. Among TCR beta chains, those listed as cytomegalovirus-associated numbered about 150. Reportedly, diagnosis of cytomegalovirus status by the classifier showed high specificity and sensitivity.

For this clone: Antigen: not known.

The assay was immunoSEQ multiplex PCR, and TCRdb's table has in-frame clones only and misses some. The sample has over 100,000 clones, around 87% seen once; the top ten hold about 6%. V and J are TRBV7-6 and TRBJ2-2; the D gene is possibly TRBD1 (6 bases). The receptor's source is a woman younger than 35 in good health and CMV-seropositive. The sequencing sample was made of PBMCs. CDR3 residues: CASSLDSYTGELFF. CDR3 bases: TGTGCCAGCAGTTTGGACAGCTACACCGGGGAGCTGTTTTTT.